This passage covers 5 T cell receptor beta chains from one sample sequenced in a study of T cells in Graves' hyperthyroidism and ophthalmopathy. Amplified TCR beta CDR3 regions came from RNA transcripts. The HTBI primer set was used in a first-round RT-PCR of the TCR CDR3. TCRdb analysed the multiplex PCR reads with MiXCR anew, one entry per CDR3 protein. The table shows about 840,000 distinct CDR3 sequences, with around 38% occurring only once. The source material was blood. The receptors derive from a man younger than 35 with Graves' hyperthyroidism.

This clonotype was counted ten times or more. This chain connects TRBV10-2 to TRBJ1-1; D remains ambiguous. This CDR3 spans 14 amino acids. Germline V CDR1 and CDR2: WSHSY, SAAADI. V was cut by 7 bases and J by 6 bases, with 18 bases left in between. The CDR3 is CASIQQKASAEAFF. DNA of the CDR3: TGCGCCAGCATCCAGCAGAAGGCGTCCGCTGAAGCTTTCTTT.

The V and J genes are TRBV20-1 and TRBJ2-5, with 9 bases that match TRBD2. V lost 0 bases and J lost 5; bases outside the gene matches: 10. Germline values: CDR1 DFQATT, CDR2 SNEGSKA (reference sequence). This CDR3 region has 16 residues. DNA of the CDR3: TGCAGTGCTAGAGATGCGGCGGGGGGGCCCCCTGAGACCCAGTACTTC. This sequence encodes CSARDAAGGPPETQYF.

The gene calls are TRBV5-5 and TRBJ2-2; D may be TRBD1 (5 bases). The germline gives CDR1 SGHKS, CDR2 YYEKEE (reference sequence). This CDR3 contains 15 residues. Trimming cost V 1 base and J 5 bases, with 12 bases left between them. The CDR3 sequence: CASSLQGQITGELFF. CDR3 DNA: TGTGCCAGCAGCTTGCAGGGTCAAATAACCGGGGAGCTGTTTTTT.

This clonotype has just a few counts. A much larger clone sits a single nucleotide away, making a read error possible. CDR3 sequence reads: CASSIGPNGYTF. The CDR3 DNA is TGTGCCAGCAGTATAGGGCCGAATGGCTACACCTTC. This rearrangement joins TRBV7-2 to TRBJ1-2; D gene uncertain. V lost 6 bases and J 6 bases, leaving 11 bases between the germline ends. Germline loops: CDR1 SGHTA, CDR2 FQGNSA. The CDR3 contains 12 residues.

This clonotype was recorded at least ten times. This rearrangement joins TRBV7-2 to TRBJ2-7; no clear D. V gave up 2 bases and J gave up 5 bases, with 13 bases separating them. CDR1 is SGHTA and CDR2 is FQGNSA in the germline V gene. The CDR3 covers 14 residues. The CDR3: CASSLNGQRDEQYF. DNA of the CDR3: TGTGCCAGCAGCTTAAACGGCCAGCGCGACGAGCAGTACTTC.